Detailed here is one TCR beta chain. No antigen is known for it. Extraction yielded at least 6 micrograms of total RNA per sample. This entry comes from a study of blood T cells in healthy people across ages. Study-level results: Long-lived and aged donors differed, with more naive CD4+ cells and higher diversity in the long-lived.

Primers used in a second PCR of roughly 6 to 12 cycles were a sample-barcoded 5' primer and a J-beta primer mix. CDR3-containing paired-end reads numbering at least 3 million came from each sample. TCRdb re-called the 5' RACE reads through MiXCR, storing one row per CDR3 protein. This sample has 1.5 million to 2 million distinct CDR3 sequences, with approximately 39% found just once. This clonotype was sampled from a human donor in good health. The specimen was blood.

CDR3 residues: CSGERSDAYNEQFF. The CDR3 DNA sequence: TGCAGCGGGGAGAGGTCCGACGCCTACAATGAGCAGTTCTTC. The gene calls are TRBV20-1 and TRBJ2-1, with D possibly being TRBD2 (5 bases). Germline-derived CDR1 and CDR2 are DFQATT and SNEGSKA (reference sequence). The CDR3 covers 14 residues.